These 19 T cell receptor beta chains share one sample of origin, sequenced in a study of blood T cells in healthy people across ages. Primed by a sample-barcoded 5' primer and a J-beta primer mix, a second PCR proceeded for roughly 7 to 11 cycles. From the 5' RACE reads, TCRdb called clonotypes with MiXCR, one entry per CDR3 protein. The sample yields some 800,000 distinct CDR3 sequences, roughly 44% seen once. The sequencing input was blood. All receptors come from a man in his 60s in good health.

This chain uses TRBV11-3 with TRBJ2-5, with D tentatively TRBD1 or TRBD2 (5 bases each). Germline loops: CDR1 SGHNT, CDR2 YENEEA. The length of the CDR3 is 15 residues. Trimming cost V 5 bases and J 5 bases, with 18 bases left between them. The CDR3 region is CASSLGGTDAETQYF. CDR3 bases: TGTGCCAGCAGCCTAGGTGGGACGGATGCGGAGACCCAGTACTTC.

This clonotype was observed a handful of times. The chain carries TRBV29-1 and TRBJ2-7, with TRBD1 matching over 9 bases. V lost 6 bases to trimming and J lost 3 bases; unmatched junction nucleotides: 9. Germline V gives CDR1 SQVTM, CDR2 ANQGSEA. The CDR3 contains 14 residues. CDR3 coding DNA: TGCAGCGTCGTCCGGACAGGGGAGGTCTACGAGCAGTACTTC. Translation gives CSVVRTGEVYEQYF.

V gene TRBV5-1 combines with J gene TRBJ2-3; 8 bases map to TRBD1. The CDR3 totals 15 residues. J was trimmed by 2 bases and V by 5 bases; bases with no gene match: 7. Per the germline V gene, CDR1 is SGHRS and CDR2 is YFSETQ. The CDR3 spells CASSRGQGTTDTQYF. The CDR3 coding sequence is TGCGCCAGCAGTCGTGGACAGGGCACCACAGATACGCAGTATTTT.

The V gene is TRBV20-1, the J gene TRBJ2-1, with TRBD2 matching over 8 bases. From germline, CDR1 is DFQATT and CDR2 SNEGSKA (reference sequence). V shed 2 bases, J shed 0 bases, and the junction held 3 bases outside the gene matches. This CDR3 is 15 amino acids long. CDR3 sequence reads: CSARTGGASYNEQFF. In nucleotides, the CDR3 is TGCAGTGCTAGAACCGGGGGGGCCTCCTACAATGAGCAGTTCTTC.

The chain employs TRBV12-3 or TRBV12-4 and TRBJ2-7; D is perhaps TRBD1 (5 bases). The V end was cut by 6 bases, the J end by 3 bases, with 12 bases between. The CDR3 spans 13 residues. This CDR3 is CASSSKQDYEQYF. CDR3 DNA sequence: TGTGCCAGCAGCTCCAAACAGGACTACGAGCAGTACTTC.

The CDR3 DNA follows: TGTGCCAGCAGCTTATATATGGGGTCCTACAATGAGCAGTTCTTC. Its translation: CASSLYMGSYNEQFF. The rearrangement links TRBV7-2 to TRBJ2-1; D is unresolved. The CDR3 contains 15 residues. In germline, CDR1 is SGHTA, CDR2 FQGNSA. Trimming took off 2 bases at V and 1 base at J, with 9 bases between the two ends.

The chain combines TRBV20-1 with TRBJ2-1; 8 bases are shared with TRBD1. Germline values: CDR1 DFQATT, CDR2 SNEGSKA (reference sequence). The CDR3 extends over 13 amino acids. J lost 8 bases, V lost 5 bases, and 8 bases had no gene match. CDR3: CSAGAGGRDEQFF. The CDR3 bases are TGCAGTGCTGGGGCAGGGGGCAGAGATGAGCAGTTCTTC.

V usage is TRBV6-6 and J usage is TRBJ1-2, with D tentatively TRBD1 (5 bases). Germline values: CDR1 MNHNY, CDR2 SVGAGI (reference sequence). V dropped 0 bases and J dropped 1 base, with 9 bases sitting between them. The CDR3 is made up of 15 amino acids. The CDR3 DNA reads TGTGCCAGCAGTTACTCAGCAGGGAGTAACTATGGCTACACCTTC. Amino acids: CASSYSAGSNYGYTF.

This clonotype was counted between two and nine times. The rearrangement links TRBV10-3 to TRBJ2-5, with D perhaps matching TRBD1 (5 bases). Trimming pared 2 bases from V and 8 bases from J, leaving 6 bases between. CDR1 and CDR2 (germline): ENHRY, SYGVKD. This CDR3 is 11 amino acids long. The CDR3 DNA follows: TGTGCCATCAGTGAGACAGGAACCCAGTACTTC. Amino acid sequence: CAISETGTQYF.

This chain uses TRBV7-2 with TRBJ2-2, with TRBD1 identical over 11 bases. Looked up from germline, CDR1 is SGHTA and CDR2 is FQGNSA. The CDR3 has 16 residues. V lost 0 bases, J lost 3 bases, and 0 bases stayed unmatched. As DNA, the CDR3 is TGTGCCAGCAGCTTAGCGGGACAGGGGGACACCGGGGAGCTGTTTTTT. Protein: CASSLAGQGDTGELFF. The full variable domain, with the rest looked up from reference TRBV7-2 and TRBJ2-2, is GAGVSQSPSNKVTEKGKDVELRCDPISGHTALYWYRQSLGQGLEFLIYFQGNSAPDKSGLPSDRFSAERTGGSVSTLTIQRTQQEDSAVYLCASSLAGQGDTGELFFGEGSRLTVL.

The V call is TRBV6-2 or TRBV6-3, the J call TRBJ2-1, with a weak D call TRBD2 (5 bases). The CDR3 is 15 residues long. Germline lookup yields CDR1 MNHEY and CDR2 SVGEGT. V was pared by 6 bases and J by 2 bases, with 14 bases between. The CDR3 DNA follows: TGTGCCAGCAGCCCCACTAGACCAGCCTACAATGAGCAGTTCTTC. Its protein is CASSPTRPAYNEQFF.

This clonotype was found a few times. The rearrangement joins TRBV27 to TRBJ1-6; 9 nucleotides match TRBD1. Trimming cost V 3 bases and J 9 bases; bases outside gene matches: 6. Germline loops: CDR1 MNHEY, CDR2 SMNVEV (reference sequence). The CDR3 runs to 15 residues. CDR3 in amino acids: CASSFGGTGFSPLHF. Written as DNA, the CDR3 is TGTGCCAGCAGTTTTGGCGGGACAGGGTTTTCACCCCTCCACTTT.

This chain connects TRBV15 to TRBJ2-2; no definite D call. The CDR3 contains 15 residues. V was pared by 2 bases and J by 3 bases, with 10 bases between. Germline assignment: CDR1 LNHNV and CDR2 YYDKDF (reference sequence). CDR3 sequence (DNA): TGTGCCACCAGCAGACGGGCCTCTTACACCGGGGAGCTGTTTTTT. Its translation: CATSRRASYTGELFF.

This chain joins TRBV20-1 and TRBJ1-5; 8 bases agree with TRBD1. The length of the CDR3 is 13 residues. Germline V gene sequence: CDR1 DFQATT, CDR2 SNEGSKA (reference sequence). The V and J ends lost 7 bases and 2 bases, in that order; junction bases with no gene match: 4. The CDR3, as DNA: TGCAGTGGACAGGGGACTGGCAATCAGCCCCAGCATTTT. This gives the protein CSGQGTGNQPQHF.

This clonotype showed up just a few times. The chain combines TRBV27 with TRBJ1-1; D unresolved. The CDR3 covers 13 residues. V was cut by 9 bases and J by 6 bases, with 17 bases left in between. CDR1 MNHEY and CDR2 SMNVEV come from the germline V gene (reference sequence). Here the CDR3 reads CASNMAGRAEAFF. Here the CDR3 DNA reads TGTGCCAGTAATATGGCCGGGAGGGCTGAAGCTTTCTTT.

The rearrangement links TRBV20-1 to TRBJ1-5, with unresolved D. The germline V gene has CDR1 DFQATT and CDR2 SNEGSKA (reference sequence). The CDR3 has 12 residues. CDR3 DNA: TGCAGCTGGGGAGGGAACAATCAGCCCCAGCATTTT. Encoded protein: CSWGGNNQPQHF.

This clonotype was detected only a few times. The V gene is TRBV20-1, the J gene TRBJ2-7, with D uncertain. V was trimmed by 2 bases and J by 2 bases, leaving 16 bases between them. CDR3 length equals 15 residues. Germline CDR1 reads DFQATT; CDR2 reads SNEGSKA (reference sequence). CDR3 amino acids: CSARSVRRSPYEQYF. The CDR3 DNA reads TGCAGTGCTAGATCCGTCCGTAGATCCCCCTACGAGCAGTACTTC.

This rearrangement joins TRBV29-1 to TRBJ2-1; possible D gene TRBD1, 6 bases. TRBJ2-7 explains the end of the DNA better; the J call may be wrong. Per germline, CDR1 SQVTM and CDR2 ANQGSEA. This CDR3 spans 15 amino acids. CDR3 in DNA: TGCAGCTTAACCCCGGGACACGGCCCTTACAATGAGCAGTACTTC. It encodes CSLTPGHGPYNEQYF.

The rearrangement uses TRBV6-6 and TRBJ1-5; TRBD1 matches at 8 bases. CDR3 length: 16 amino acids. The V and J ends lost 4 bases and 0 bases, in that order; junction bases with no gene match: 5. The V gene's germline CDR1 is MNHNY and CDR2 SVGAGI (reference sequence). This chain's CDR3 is CASSFGTGDSNQPQHF. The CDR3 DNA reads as TGTGCCAGCAGTTTCGGGACAGGCGATAGCAATCAGCCCCAGCATTTT.